This TCR beta chain is from a study of cytomegalovirus exposure and HLA in healthy donors. The PCR made use of 60 Vbeta and 13 Jbeta primers. This table comes from immunoSEQ multiplex PCR, and its TCRdb copy is limited to in-frame clones, with some not included. The sample yields approximately 110,000 clones, roughly 76% seen once. In germline, CDR1 is SNHLY, CDR2 FYNNEI. CDR3 length equals 11 residues. V was pared by 2 bases and J by 4 bases, with 3 bases between. Study-wide findings and caveats: Association of a missense DCLRE1C variant with TCR beta V- and J-gene trimming was reported in a later analysis. A later analysis found TCR association rates differed by HLA locus, highest for DRB1 and lowest for HLA-C.

This clone was seen only a few times. Antigen specificity is unknown. The sequence was obtained from an older woman in good health and CMV-seropositive. The V and J genes are TRBV2 and TRBJ2-7; D is unclear. The sequenced sample was PBMCs. The CDR3 loop is CASSEQYEQYF. DNA for the CDR3: TGTGCCAGCAGTGAACAGTACGAGCAGTACTTC.